A single sample is the source of the 6 T cell receptor beta chains below, sequenced in a study of blood T cell repertoires in COVID-19. Some clones are missing from TCRdb's copy, which holds only in-frame ones; the method was immunoSEQ multiplex PCR. The sample consists of 140,000 or so clones, over 70% of them appearing once. Sequencing input: peripheral blood. The receptors shown here come from a woman between 50 and 59 years old with acute or convalescent COVID-19.

The chain joins TRBV6-5 to TRBJ1-3, with a tentative D call TRBD1 (6 bases). From germline, CDR1 is MNHEY and CDR2 SVGAGI. The CDR3 has 16 residues. V gave up 0 bases and J gave up 0 bases, with 9 bases separating them. The CDR3: CASSYSQGTSGNTIYF. CDR3 bases: TGTGCCAGCAGTTACTCGCAGGGGACCTCTGGAAACACCATATATTTT.

In DNA, the CDR3 is TGTGCCAGCAGCTCGCTTCTTGGGGGGACTGAAGCTTTCTTT. This translates into CASSSLLGGTEAFF. The chain carries TRBV2 and TRBJ1-1, with a possible D match to TRBD1 (5 bases). Germline V gives CDR1 SNHLY, CDR2 FYNNEI. Trimming left V 6 bases short and J 5 bases short, with 16 bases between. The CDR3 spans 14 residues.

This rearrangement joins TRBV29-1 to TRBJ2-5, with D possibly matching TRBD1 (5 bases). Per the germline V gene, CDR1 is SQVTM and CDR2 is ANQGSEA. V was cut by 6 bases and J by 3 bases, with 20 bases left in between. The CDR3 extends over 15 amino acids. CDR3 bases: TGCAGCGTCACCTACCTCGGCAGGGTCGAAGAGACCCAGTACTTC. Translation: CSVTYLGRVEETQYF.

The chain is built from TRBV6-5 and TRBJ1-2; 8 nucleotides line up with TRBD1. The CDR3 loop spans 14 amino acids. Losses at the gene ends were 6 bases for V and 3 bases for J; bases not matched to a gene: 6. CDR1 and CDR2 (germline): MNHEY, SVGAGI. CDR3 in amino acids: CASRETGEYYGYTF. The DNA for the CDR3 is TGTGCCAGCAGGGAGACAGGGGAGTACTATGGCTACACCTTC.

The J gene is TRBJ2-7, the V gene TRBV3-1 (or the pseudogene TRBV3-2); a weak D match, TRBD1 (5 bases). Per the germline V gene, CDR1 is LGHDT and CDR2 is YNNKEL (reference sequence). The CDR3 is 14 residues long. V was pared by 3 bases and J by 7 bases, with 16 bases between. The CDR3 nucleotides are TGTGCCAGCAGCCACCTAGACAGCCCGAGGGAGCAGTACTTC. The encoded protein is CASSHLDSPREQYF.

The chain employs TRBV7-2 and TRBJ1-2; 8 bases are a match to TRBD1. The CDR3 length is 15 residues. The ends lost 2 bases at V and 5 bases at J; junction bases unmatched: 7. Germline V gene data show CDR1 as SGHTA and CDR2 as FQGNSA. CDR3 in DNA: TGTGCCAGCAGCTTAAACCCCGGGACAGGTTATGGCTACACCTTC. Its protein product is CASSLNPGTGYGYTF.